The sequence of this T cell receptor (beta chain) was determined in a study of long-term antiretroviral therapy in people with HIV. CDR3 size: 13 residues. V lost 6 bases and J lost 1; bases outside the gene matches: 3. Germline assignment: CDR1 LNHDA and CDR2 SQIVND (reference sequence). The assay, immunoSEQ v3.0, was run at survey level. Only in-frame clones appear in the TCRdb table, and some are missing; sequencing was by immunoSEQ multiplex PCR. The sample has approximately 21,000 clones; more than 75% are singletons. Material: unsorted PBMCs, obtained roughly 5.9 years after starting antiretroviral therapy. This clonotype originated in a man aged 25-40 years with HIV. The chain employs TRBV19 and TRBJ2-7; 7 bases map to TRBD2. The CDR3 coding sequence is TGTGCCAGTAGGACAGCGGGGTCCTACGAGCAGTACTTC. It translates to CASRTAGSYEQYF.